This entry describes one T cell receptor beta chain. This record comes from a study of blood T cell repertoires in COVID-19. From germline, CDR1 is SGHTA and CDR2 FQGNSA. CDR3 length: 18 amino acids. V was pared by 5 bases and J by 0 bases, with 23 bases between. Sequenced by immunoSEQ multiplex PCR; TCRdb stores in-frame clones only, minus some. The table lists a few hundred thousand clones, approximately 81% of them singletons. The specimen sequenced was peripheral blood. V usage is TRBV7-2 and J usage is TRBJ2-7; no definite D call. The receptor was isolated from a woman between 18 and 29 years old with acute or convalescent COVID-19. Here the CDR3 reads CASSLRTVVLRASYEQYF. CDR3 sequence (DNA): TGTGCCAGCAGCCTCCGAACAGTGGTTCTCCGAGCCTCCTACGAGCAGTACTTC.